The 18 T cell receptor beta chains presented below share a single source sample, sequenced in a study of vaccination effects on CD4 cells after COVID-19. Using viral peptide pools, the ViraFEST assay grew out antigen-specific CD4+ T cells prior to sequencing. An approximately nine-day culture period preceded the isolation of CD4+ T cells. The study found no prior SARS-CoV-2 infection in the vaccine recipients, who tested negative for nucleocapsid antibodies. Their specific antigens are unknown. Repertoires were generated with immunoSEQ multiplex PCR, while TCRdb's copy carries only in-frame clones and drops some. The repertoire holds tens of thousands of clones, over 70% seen once, with about 3.7% in the top ten. The specimen comprised CD4+ T cells from PBMCs cultured with HCoV-OC43 spike peptides, sampled before COVID-19 vaccination. Subset defined: HCoV-OC43 spike overlapping peptide pool stimulation. The source is a human donor who received a COVID-19 vaccine.

The J gene is TRBJ2-3, the V gene TRBV7-9; 10 bases align to TRBD1. The J segment lost 3 bases and the V segment lost 4 bases, leaving 10 bases of the junction unmatched. The CDR3 is 17 amino acids. Germline CDR1 SEHNR, CDR2 FQNEAQ (reference sequence). CDR3 residues: CASSSGTGDRYTDTQYF. CDR3 nucleotides: TGTGCCAGCAGCTCGGGGACAGGGGACCGGTATACAGATACGCAGTATTTT.

This clone showed up just a few times. The V and J genes are TRBV7-8 and TRBJ2-7; a possible D gene is TRBD2 (6 bases). There are 15 residues in the CDR3. Trimming took off 1 base at V and 7 bases at J, with 17 bases between the two ends. Per the germline V gene, CDR1 is SGHVS and CDR2 is FQNEAQ. CDR3 bases: TGTGCCAGCAGCTTAGTCGGAGGGGCATCGGGGGAGCAGTACGTC. As protein: CASSLVGGASGEQYV.

This chain connects TRBV15 to TRBJ2-3, with TRBD1 as a possible D gene (6 bases). Germline V CDR1 and CDR2: LNHNV, YYDKDF (reference sequence). The ends were cut back, 11 bases at V and 0 bases at J, with 15 bases in the middle. This CDR3 contains 14 residues. The CDR3 nucleotides read TGTGCCTCCCGACAGGAGACTAGCACAGATACGCAGTATTTT. Translation: CASRQETSTDTQYF.

This chain uses TRBV27 with TRBJ1-5, with D perhaps TRBD1 (6 bases). Germline lookup yields CDR1 MNHEY and CDR2 SMNVEV (reference sequence). V was clipped by 5 bases and J by 7 bases, with 12 bases between them. The CDR3 covers 13 residues. The CDR3 loop reads CASSTTGSQPQHF. The CDR3 DNA reads TGTGCCAGCAGTACAACAGGGTCGCAGCCCCAGCATTTT.

The sample holds one count of this clone. V gene TRBV19 combines with J gene TRBJ2-7; D is unresolved. This CDR3 has 14 residues. Looked up from germline, CDR1 is LNHDA and CDR2 is SQIVND (reference sequence). V gave up 0 bases and J gave up 2 bases, with 8 bases separating them. CDR3 amino acids: CASSIDVGPYEQYV. CDR3 coding DNA: TGTGCCAGTAGTATAGACGTCGGGCCCTACGAGCAGTACGTC.

V usage is TRBV29-1 and J usage is TRBJ1-2; 9 bases align to TRBD1. Per germline, CDR1 SQVTM and CDR2 ANQGSEA. V was pared by 6 bases and J by 8 bases, with 4 bases of the junction left unmatched. The length of the CDR3 is 11 residues. The CDR3 DNA reads as TGCAGCGTCGGACAGGGGCAAGGCTACACCTTC. Its translation: CSVGQGQGYTF.

The gene calls are TRBV7-3 and TRBJ1-1, with no clear D. The CDR3 is 13 residues long. Germline V gene data show CDR1 as SGHTA and CDR2 as FQGTGA. The V gene lost 5 bases and the J gene lost 4 bases, with 11 bases spanning the gap. DNA for the CDR3: TGTGCCAGCAGCCGGTCTATGGTCACTGAAGCTTTCTTT. Translated, it gives CASSRSMVTEAFF. Supplemented by reference TRBV7-3 and TRBJ1-1, the full variable domain reads GAGVSQTPSNKVTEKGKYVELRCDPISGHTALYWYRQSLGQGPEFLIYFQGTGAADDSGLPNDRFFAVRPEGSVSTLKIQRTERGDSAVYLCASSRSMVTEAFFGQGTRLTVV.

The V and J genes are TRBV2 and TRBJ2-5; perhaps TRBD2 as D (6 bases). Germline V gives CDR1 SNHLY, CDR2 FYNNEI. The CDR3 has 11 residues. V lost 3 bases to trimming and J lost 13 bases, with 12 bases between them. This CDR3 reads CASSDPGLAYF. CDR3 DNA: TGTGCCAGCAGTGACCCGGGACTGGCGTACTTC.

This clone was detected only once. The genes are TRBV19 and TRBJ2-2; D is possibly TRBD1 or TRBD2 (5 bases each). Germline-derived CDR1 and CDR2 are LNHDA and SQIVND (reference sequence). The V and J ends lost 7 bases and 3 bases respectively, with 21 bases between them. This CDR3 is 17 amino acids long. The CDR3 DNA sequence: TGTGCCAGTAAGGTAAACCCCCGACAGAGGGACACCGGGGAGCTGTTTTTT. This encodes CASKVNPRQRDTGELFF.

The chain is built from TRBV7-3 and TRBJ2-7, with 8 bases aligning to TRBD1. CDR1 is SGHTA and CDR2 is FQGTGA in the germline V gene. The V gene end was trimmed by 5 bases and the J gene end by 5 bases; junction bases not matched to a gene: 11. The CDR3 has 15 amino acids. The CDR3 bases are TGTGCCAGCAGCCTAATTCCAGGACAGGGACACGAGCAGTACGTC. It codes for CASSLIPGQGHEQYV.

This clone has a handful of counts. The genes are TRBV5-1 and TRBJ1-1, with TRBD1 matching 7 bases. The trim removed 4 bases at V and 8 bases at J, leaving 8 bases unmatched. CDR3 size: 13 residues. Germline V gene data show CDR1 as SGHRS and CDR2 as YFSETQ. CDR3 coding DNA: TGCGCCAGCAGCCTCCGACAGGGTGGGGAAGCTTTCTTT. Amino acids: CASSLRQGGEAFF.

This chain links TRBV24-1 with TRBJ2-3; 9 bases match TRBD1. This CDR3 has 16 residues. J lost 0 bases, V lost 7 bases, and 7 bases had no gene match. CDR1 and CDR2 (germline): KGHDR, SFDVKD. CDR3: CATRSGTGSSTDTQYF. CDR3 in DNA: TGTGCCACCAGATCCGGGACAGGGTCTAGCACAGATACGCAGTATTTT.

This rearrangement joins TRBV19 to TRBJ1-5; a weak D match, TRBD1 (6 bases). The CDR3 runs 15 residues. V gave up 6 bases and J gave up 0 bases, with 12 bases separating them. Germline V gene sequence: CDR1 LNHDA, CDR2 SQIVND (reference sequence). The CDR3 here is CASRGQTYSNQPQHF. The CDR3 nucleotides are TGTGCCAGTAGAGGACAGACGTATAGCAATCAGCCCCAGCATTTT.

The chain combines TRBV5-1 with TRBJ2-3, with D tentatively TRBD1 or TRBD2 (5 bases each). CDR1 and CDR2 (germline): SGHRS, YFSETQ. The CDR3 is 13 residues long. V was shortened by 6 bases and J by 2 bases, with 10 bases between the two germline ends. CDR3 DNA: TGCGCCAGCACCCGGGGCCCCACAGATACGCAGTATTTT. Amino acid sequence: CASTRGPTDTQYF.

CDR3 in amino acids: CASRLSNQPQHF. The CDR3 DNA is TGTGCCAGCAGACTTTCCAATCAGCCCCAGCATTTT. The chain is built from TRBV28 and TRBJ1-5; no reliable D call. This CDR3 region has 12 residues. V shed 6 bases and J shed 3 bases, with 6 bases lying between them. The germline gives CDR1 MDHEN, CDR2 SYDVKM.

The V gene is TRBV5-5, the J gene TRBJ1-2; no firm D call. The length of the CDR3 is 13 residues. Trimming removed 0 bases at V and 4 bases at J, with 7 bases between. Germline CDR1 SGHKS, CDR2 YYEKEE (reference sequence). Here the CDR3 reads CASSLARFYGYTF. CDR3 DNA: TGTGCCAGCAGCTTGGCGAGGTTCTATGGCTACACCTTC.

This clone appeared a few times. This chain links TRBV5-1 with TRBJ2-3; D ambiguous. This CDR3 is built from 14 residues. The V and J ends lost 1 base and 1 base respectively, with 7 bases between them. Per the germline V gene, CDR1 is SGHRS and CDR2 is YFSETQ. CDR3 amino acids: CASSLIGGTDTQYF. The CDR3 DNA reads TGCGCCAGCAGCTTGATTGGAGGCACAGATACGCAGTATTTT. Looking up the rest from reference TRBV5-1 and TRBJ2-3 gives the full variable domain: KAGVTQTPRYLIKTRGQQVTLSCSPISGHRSVSWYQQTPGQGLQFLFEYFSETQRNKGNFPGRFSGRQFSNSRSEMNVSTLELGDSALYLCASSLIGGTDTQYFGPGTRLTVL.

The chain recombines TRBV6-5 with TRBJ1-3; D unclear. Germline assignment: CDR1 MNHEY and CDR2 SVGAGI. The germline V and J ends were trimmed by 2 bases and 0 bases, with 5 bases remaining between them. The CDR3 contains 14 residues. Here the CDR3 DNA reads TGTGCCAGCAGTTACGGACTCTCTGGAAACACCATATATTTT. This sequence encodes CASSYGLSGNTIYF.